These T cell receptor beta chains were read from a single sample in a study of blood T cell repertoires in COVID-19. TCRdb's copy holds only in-frame clones and misses some; the assay was immunoSEQ multiplex PCR. The sample shows roughly 200,000 clones, 80% of them seen only once. The sample comprised peripheral blood. These receptors came from a man aged 55 to 70 with acute or convalescent COVID-19. CDR3s include the opening cysteine and the closing phenylalanine or tryptophan. Each record gives: V gene, CDR3 length, clone size, D gene, J gene, CDR3 protein, CDR3 DNA. A D gene is named only where the DNA matches it firmly. Expanded clones get a size class; other rows say once, few or many, or leave the size out.

TRBV9	14	.	.	TRBJ2-2	CASSVMGSTGELFF	TGTGCCAGCAGCGTAATGGGGAGCACCGGGGAGCTGTTTTTT
TRBV2	15	.	.	TRBJ1-6	CASSDLVPRNSPLHF	TGTGCCAGCAGTGATTTAGTCCCGAGGAATTCACCCCTCCACTTT
TRBV9	16	.	TRBD2	TRBJ2-5	CASSELAGGPGETQYF	TGTGCCAGCAGCGAACTAGCGGGAGGGCCGGGAGAGACCCAGTACTTC
TRBV1	19	.	.	TRBJ2-3	CTSSQPTTSGGISTDTQYF	TGCACCAGCAGCCAACCCACTACTAGCGGGGGAATTAGCACAGATACGCAGTATTTT
TRBV19	19	.	.	TRBJ1-5	CASSILYLLGHLSNQPQHF	TGTGCCAGTAGTATCCTCTATCTCCTGGGACACTTGAGCAATCAGCCCCAGCATTTT
TRBV6-5	13	.	.	TRBJ2-7	CASRPTGPYEQYF	TGTGCCAGCAGGCCTACAGGGCCCTACGAGCAGTACTTC
TRBV2	15	.	TRBD1	TRBJ2-1	CASSRTGRDYNEQFF	TGTGCCAGCAGTAGGACAGGGCGCGACTACAATGAGCAGTTCTTC
TRBV12-2	17	few	.	TRBJ1-5	CASRLFVGANSNQPQHF	TGTGCAAGTCGCTTATTTGTTGGTGCGAATAGCAATCAGCCCCAGCATTTT
TRBV30	13	once	.	TRBJ2-7	CAWSVLGRAEQYF	TGTGCCTGGAGTGTATTGGGCAGGGCCGAGCAGTACTTC
TRBV20-1	16	few	TRBD1	TRBJ1-2	CSASGDRVDGSYGYTF	TGCAGTGCTAGTGGAGACAGGGTAGACGGTAGCTATGGCTACACCTTC